This TCR beta chain was captured by sequencing in a study of blood T cell repertoires in COVID-19. Study in general: Samples came from the United States, Italy and Spain, spanning acute and convalescent COVID-19. T cells, B-cell-depleted T cells, or PBMCs supplied cDNA or gDNA.

Authors' methods: Estimation of nucleated cell counts was performed using reference gene primer amplification. Method: immunoSEQ multiplex PCR; TCRdb's copy keeps in-frame clones and lacks some. That table furnishes V, J and clone size, whereas the DNA furnished D and trimming. The sample records tens of thousands of clones, over 90% being singletons. The CDR3 runs to 16 residues. Germline V gives CDR1 MNHEY, CDR2 SVGAGI. Trimming removed 4 bases at V and 4 bases at J, with 16 bases between. The sample was peripheral blood. The chain employs TRBV6-5 and TRBJ2-2; possible D gene TRBD2, 6 bases. This receptor was taken from a human donor in a cohort sampled during active COVID-19. DNA for the CDR3: TGTGCCAGCAGTTCCGGCCCTGGCGGGGCCACCGGGGAGCTGTTTTTT. This translates into CASSSGPGGATGELFF.